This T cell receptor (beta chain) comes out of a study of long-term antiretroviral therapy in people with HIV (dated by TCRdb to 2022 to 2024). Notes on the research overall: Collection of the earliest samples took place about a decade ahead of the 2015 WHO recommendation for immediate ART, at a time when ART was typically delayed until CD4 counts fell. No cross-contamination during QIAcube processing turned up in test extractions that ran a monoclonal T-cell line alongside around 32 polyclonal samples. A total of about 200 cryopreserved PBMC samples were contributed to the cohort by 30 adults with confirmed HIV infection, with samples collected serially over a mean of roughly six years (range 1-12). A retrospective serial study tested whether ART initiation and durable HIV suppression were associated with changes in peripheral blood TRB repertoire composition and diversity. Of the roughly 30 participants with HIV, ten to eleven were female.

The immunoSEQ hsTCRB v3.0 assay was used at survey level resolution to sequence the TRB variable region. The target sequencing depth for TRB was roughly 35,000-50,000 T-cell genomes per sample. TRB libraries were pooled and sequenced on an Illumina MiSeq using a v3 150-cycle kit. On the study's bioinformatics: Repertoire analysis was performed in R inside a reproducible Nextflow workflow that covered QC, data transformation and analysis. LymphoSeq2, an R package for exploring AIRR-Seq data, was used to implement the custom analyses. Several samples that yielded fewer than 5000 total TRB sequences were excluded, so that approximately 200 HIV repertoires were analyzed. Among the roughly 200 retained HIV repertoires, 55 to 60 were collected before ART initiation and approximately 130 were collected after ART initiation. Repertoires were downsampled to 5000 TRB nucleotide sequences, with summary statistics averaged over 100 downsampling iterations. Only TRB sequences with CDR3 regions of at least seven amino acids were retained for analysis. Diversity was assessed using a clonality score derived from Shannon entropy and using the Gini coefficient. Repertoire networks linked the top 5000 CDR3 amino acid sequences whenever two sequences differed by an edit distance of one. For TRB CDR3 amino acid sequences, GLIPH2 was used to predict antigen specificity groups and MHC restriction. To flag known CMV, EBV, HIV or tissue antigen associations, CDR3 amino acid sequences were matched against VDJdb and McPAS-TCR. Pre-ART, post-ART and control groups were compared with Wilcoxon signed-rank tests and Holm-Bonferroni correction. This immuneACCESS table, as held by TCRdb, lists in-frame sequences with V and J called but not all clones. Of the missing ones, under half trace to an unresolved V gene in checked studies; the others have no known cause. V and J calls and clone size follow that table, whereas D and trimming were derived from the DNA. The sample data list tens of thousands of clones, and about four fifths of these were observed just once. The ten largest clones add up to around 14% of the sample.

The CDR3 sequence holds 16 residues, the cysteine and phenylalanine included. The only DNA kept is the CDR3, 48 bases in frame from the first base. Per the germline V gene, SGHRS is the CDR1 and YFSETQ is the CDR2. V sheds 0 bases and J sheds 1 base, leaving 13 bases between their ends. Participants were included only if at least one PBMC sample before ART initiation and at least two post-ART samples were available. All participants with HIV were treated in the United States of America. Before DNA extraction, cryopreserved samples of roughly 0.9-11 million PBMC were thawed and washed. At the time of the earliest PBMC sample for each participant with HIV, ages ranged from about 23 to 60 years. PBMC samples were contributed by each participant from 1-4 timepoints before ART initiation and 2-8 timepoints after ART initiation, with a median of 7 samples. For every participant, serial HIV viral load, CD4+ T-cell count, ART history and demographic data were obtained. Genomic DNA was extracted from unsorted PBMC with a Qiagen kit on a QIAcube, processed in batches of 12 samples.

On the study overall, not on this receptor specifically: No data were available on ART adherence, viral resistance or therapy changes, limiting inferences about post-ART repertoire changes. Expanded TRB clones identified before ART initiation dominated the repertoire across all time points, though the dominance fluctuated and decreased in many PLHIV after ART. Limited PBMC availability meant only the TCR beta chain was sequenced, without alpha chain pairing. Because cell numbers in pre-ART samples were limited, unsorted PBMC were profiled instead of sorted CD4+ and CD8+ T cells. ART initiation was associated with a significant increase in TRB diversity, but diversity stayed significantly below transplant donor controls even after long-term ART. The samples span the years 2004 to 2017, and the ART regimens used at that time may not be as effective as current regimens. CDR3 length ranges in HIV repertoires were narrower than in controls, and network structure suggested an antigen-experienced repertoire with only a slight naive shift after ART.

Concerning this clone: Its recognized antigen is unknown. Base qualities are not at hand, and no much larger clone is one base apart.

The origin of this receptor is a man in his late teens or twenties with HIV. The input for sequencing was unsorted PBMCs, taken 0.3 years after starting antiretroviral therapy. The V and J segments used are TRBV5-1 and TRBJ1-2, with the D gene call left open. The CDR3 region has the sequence CASSLAAPEFNYGYTF. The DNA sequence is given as TGCGCCAGCAGCTTGGCGGCACCCGAATTTAACTATGGCTACACCTTC.